What follows describes a single T cell receptor (beta chain). Documented treatment: oral pan-JAK inhibitor, 5-10 mg twice daily. The data were taken from a study of CD8+ T cells in alopecia areata. Once RNA had been extracted, it was reverse transcribed into cDNA to act as the sequencing template. Libraries were prepared by immunoSEQ multiplex PCR; TCRdb keeps only in-frame clonotypes and omits some of them. The sample gives roughly 250,000 clones, 60% of which show up once; 0.75% to 0.95% is in the top ten. The CDR3 is 14 amino acids. CDR1 and CDR2 (germline): LGHNA, YNFKEQ. Losses at the gene ends were 5 bases for V and 6 bases for J; bases not matched to a gene: 6.

This chain uses TRBV4-2 with TRBJ2-3; 9 bases are shared with TRBD1. The receptor was isolated from a human donor with alopecia areata. Sequencing used CD4+ T cells sorted from blood, obtained at roughly week 52, from a patient treated with tofacitinib. In DNA, the CDR3 is TGTGCCAGCAGCGGGACAGGGCGTAGGGATACGCAGTATTTT. The encoded protein is CASSGTGRRDTQYF.